A single sample gave rise to the 29 T cell receptor beta chains below, sequenced in a study of control samples from healthy donors and cancer patients. Assay used: immunoSEQ multiplex PCR; TCRdb lists only in-frame clones, some missing. Among 84,000 or so clones listed, 75% to 85% were seen once. What was sequenced was PBMCs. The receptor source for this set is a man aged 60 to 75 with head and neck cancer.

This sequence joins TRBV7-9 and TRBJ2-7; D perhaps matches TRBD2 (6 bases). Trimming removed 5 bases from V and 5 bases from J, with 16 bases in between. The CDR3 loop spans 14 amino acids. The germline V gene encodes CDR1 SEHNR and CDR2 FQNEAQ (reference sequence). The CDR3 loop reads CASSDSRAGHEQYF. The CDR3, as DNA: TGTGCCAGCAGCGATAGTAGGGCGGGACACGAGCAGTACTTC.

V is TRBV3-1 (or the pseudogene TRBV3-2) and J is TRBJ2-1; 13 bases match TRBD2. The germline CDR1 and CDR2 sequences are LGHDT and YNNKEL (reference sequence). This CDR3 comprises 16 residues. Losses at the gene ends were 3 bases for V and 14 bases for J; bases not matched to a gene: 13. This CDR3 reads CASSHTTPTSGREEFF. DNA for the CDR3: TGTGCCAGCAGCCACACCACCCCCACTAGCGGGAGGGAGGAGTTCTTC.

The CDR3 nucleotides read TGTGCCAGCAGCTTGGCACTCACCGGAGGCGGGGAGCAGTTCTTC. Translating gives CASSLALTGGGEQFF. The chain is built from TRBV5-8 and TRBJ2-1; D possibly corresponds to TRBD2 (5 bases). The V gene's germline CDR1 is SGHTS and CDR2 YDEGEE. This CDR3 comprises 15 residues. Trimming removed 0 bases from V and 10 bases from J, with 17 bases in between.

This clone was seen just once. This sequence joins TRBV14 and TRBJ2-2; 7 nucleotides agree with TRBD1. The CDR3 covers 16 residues. Per germline, CDR1 SGHDN and CDR2 FVKESK. V was pared by 1 base and J by 4 bases, with 6 bases of the junction left unmatched. In DNA form, the CDR3 reads TGTGCCAGCAGCCAAGCTGGGGACAGACCCACCGGGGAGCTGTTTTTT. Protein sequence: CASSQAGDRPTGELFF.

The genes are TRBV5-1 and TRBJ2-7, with TRBD1 matching 7 bases. Germline V gene lookup returns CDR1 SGHRS and CDR2 YFSETQ. Trimming took 0 bases from V and 3 from J; bases not matched to a gene: 3. The CDR3 loop spans 14 amino acids. The CDR3 sequence is CASSLVTGSYEQYF. In nucleotides, the CDR3 is TGCGCCAGCAGCTTGGTGACAGGGAGCTACGAGCAGTACTTC.

The rearrangement joins TRBV5-1 to TRBJ2-5; 7 bases are a match to TRBD2. Trimming at V came to 0 bases and at J to 1 base, leaving 6 bases not matched to a gene. From germline, CDR1 is SGHRS and CDR2 YFSETQ. The CDR3 spans 16 residues. CDR3 protein: CASSLAVASGQETQYF. The CDR3 DNA follows: TGCGCCAGCAGCTTGGCCGTGGCTAGCGGCCAAGAGACCCAGTACTTC.

This chain uses TRBV7-9 with TRBJ1-1; the D is unclear. This CDR3 comprises 14 residues. The V end was cut by 2 bases, the J end by 1 base, with 8 bases between. The V gene's germline CDR1 is SEHNR and CDR2 FQNEAQ (reference sequence). This CDR3 is CASSLIQQNTEAFF. Written as DNA, the CDR3 is TGTGCCAGCAGCTTAATACAGCAGAACACTGAAGCTTTCTTT.

V and J are TRBV9 and TRBJ2-5; D might be TRBD1 (5 bases). The germline gives CDR1 SGDLS, CDR2 YYNGEE. CDR3 length equals 15 residues. Trimming took 0 bases from V and 5 from J, leaving 14 bases between them. The CDR3 spells CASSVAVQGGETQYF. In nucleotides, the CDR3 is TGTGCCAGCAGCGTAGCGGTGCAGGGTGGCGAGACCCAGTACTTC.

The rearrangement joins TRBV5-6 to TRBJ1-6; D gene ambiguous. The V gene lost 4 bases and the J gene lost 0 bases, with 11 bases spanning the gap. The germline V gene has CDR1 SGHDT and CDR2 YYEEEE. This CDR3 spans 16 amino acids. DNA for the CDR3: TGTGCCAGCAGCGCCACCGCCTACTCCTATAATTCACCCCTCCACTTT. Translation: CASSATAYSYNSPLHF. The full variable domain, in which reference TRBV5-6 and TRBJ1-6 provide the parts outside the CDR3, is DAGVTQSPTHLIKTRGQQVTLRCSPKSGHDTVSWYQQALGQGPQFIFQYYEEEERQRGNFPDRFSGHQFPNYSSELNVNALLLGDSALYLCASSATAYSYNSPLHFGNGTRLTVT.

This clone was counted a single time. The chain recombines TRBV5-8 with TRBJ1-2, with TRBD1 identical over 7 bases. The CDR3 runs 14 residues. Trimming removed 3 bases from V and 6 bases from J; junction bases left unmatched: 8. CDR1 is SGHTS, CDR2 YDEGEE, per germline. The CDR3, as DNA: TGTGCCAGCAGCTCCCCAGGGGGAAGTAATGGCTACACCTTC. This gives the protein CASSSPGGSNGYTF. Looking up the rest from reference TRBV5-8 and TRBJ1-2 gives the full variable domain: EAGVTQSPTHLIKTRGQQATLRCSPISGHTSVYWYQQALGLGLQFLLWYDEGEERNRGNFPPRFSGRQFPNYSSELNVNALELEDSALYLCASSSPGGSNGYTFGSGTRLTVV.

The rearrangement uses TRBV5-1 and TRBJ2-7, with 8 bases lining up with TRBD1. CDR1 is SGHRS and CDR2 is YFSETQ in the germline V gene. V lost 4 bases, J lost 0 bases, and 6 bases stayed unmatched. The CDR3 spans 15 residues. CDR3 sequence (DNA): TGCGCCAGCAGCGCTACAGGGGGAAGCTCCTACGAGCAGTACTTC. Protein sequence: CASSATGGSSYEQYF.

The chain employs TRBV5-5 and TRBJ1-3; no firm D call. V lost 1 base and J lost 8, with 10 bases in between. The CDR3 spans 13 residues. Germline CDR1 is SGHKS and CDR2 is YYEKEE (reference sequence). This CDR3 reads CASSLWGGYTIYF. CDR3 in DNA: TGTGCCAGCAGCTTGTGGGGAGGATACACCATATATTTT.

This clone was observed a handful of times. The chain recombines TRBV7-6 with TRBJ2-5; TRBD2 aligns across 7 bases. This CDR3 region has 14 residues. Germline trimming cut 9 bases from V and 4 bases from J; bases unmatched to any gene: 11. Germline-derived CDR1 and CDR2 are SGHVS and FNYEAQ. CDR3 protein: CASNPAGVGETQYF. The CDR3 nucleotides are TGTGCCAGTAATCCTGCGGGAGTCGGAGAGACCCAGTACTTC.

The chain employs TRBV24-1 and TRBJ1-2; perhaps TRBD1 as D (5 bases). The germline V gene encodes CDR1 KGHDR and CDR2 SFDVKD. V dropped 4 bases and J dropped 4 bases, with 12 bases sitting between them. The CDR3 sequence is 14 residues long. The CDR3 region has the DNA TGTGCCACCAGTGACACAGGATACACCTATGGCTACACCTTC. This sequence encodes CATSDTGYTYGYTF.

V gene TRBV11-2 combines with J gene TRBJ2-3, with D possibly called TRBD1 or TRBD2 (7 bases each). Germline V gene data show CDR1 as SGHAT and CDR2 as FQNNGV. Trimming stripped 5 bases from V and 6 bases from J, with 21 bases between. CDR3 length: 16 amino acids. In DNA, the CDR3 is TGTGCCAGCAGCCCACACGCTGGGGGGGGACAGGATACGCAGTATTTT. As protein: CASSPHAGGGQDTQYF.

The genes are TRBV7-2 and TRBJ1-5, with D possibly matching TRBD1 (5 bases). Germline CDR1 reads SGHTA; CDR2 reads FQGNSA. V gave up 1 base and J gave up 3 bases, with 10 bases separating them. The CDR3 is made up of 15 amino acids. The CDR3 here is CASSLVGGNNQPQHF. CDR3 sequence (DNA): TGTGCCAGCAGCTTAGTCGGGGGGAACAATCAGCCCCAGCATTTT. Supplemented by reference TRBV7-2 and TRBJ1-5, the full variable domain reads GAGVSQSPSNKVTEKGKDVELRCDPISGHTALYWYRQSLGQGLEFLIYFQGNSAPDKSGLPSDRFSAERTGGSVSTLTIQRTQQEDSAVYLCASSLVGGNNQPQHFGDGTRLSIL.

The chain couples TRBV13 to TRBJ2-2; a weak D match, TRBD1 (5 bases). CDR1 is PRHDT and CDR2 is FYEKMQ in the germline V gene (reference sequence). V lost 5 bases to trimming and J lost 4 bases, with 17 bases between them. This CDR3 contains 16 residues. Written as DNA, the CDR3 is TGTGCCAGCAGCCTGACAGTCTTATCGGGCACCGGGGAGCTGTTTTTT. This gives the protein CASSLTVLSGTGELFF.

J is TRBJ2-1 and V is TRBV6-2 or TRBV6-3; D ambiguous. V lost 4 bases and J 6 bases, leaving 13 bases between the germline ends. The CDR3 is made up of 14 amino acids. CDR1 and CDR2 from the germline V gene are MNHEY and SVGEGT. CDR3 sequence reads: CASSSPMIANEQFF. CDR3 DNA sequence: TGTGCCAGCAGTTCCCCCATGATCGCCAATGAGCAGTTCTTC.

V usage is TRBV2 and J usage is TRBJ2-2; D may be TRBD1 (5 bases). Trimming removed 7 bases from V and 7 bases from J, with 16 bases in between. This CDR3 has 14 residues. CDR1 is SNHLY, CDR2 FYNNEI, per germline. CDR3 DNA sequence: TGTGCCAGCACGGTAGCCCAGGGCGGCGGGGAGCTGTTTTTT. This encodes CASTVAQGGGELFF.

The rearrangement joins TRBV28 to TRBJ1-5; no reliable D call. V lost 2 bases and J 0 bases, leaving 11 bases between the germline ends. The CDR3 loop spans 16 amino acids. CDR1 is MDHEN, CDR2 SYDVKM, per germline. This chain's CDR3 is CASSLGSPYSNQPQHF. Written as DNA, the CDR3 is TGTGCCAGCAGTTTAGGGTCACCCTATAGCAATCAGCCCCAGCATTTT.

J is TRBJ2-7 and V is TRBV25-1, with TRBD1 as a possible D gene (5 bases). The germline gives CDR1 MGHDK, CDR2 SYGVNS. CDR3 length: 14 residues. V lost 1 base, J lost 6 bases, and 13 bases lay in between. The CDR3: CASSEWGSTTEQYF. For the CDR3, the DNA is TGTGCCAGCAGTGAATGGGGCAGCACCACCGAGCAGTACTTC.

The genes are TRBV5-1 and TRBJ1-2, with TRBD1 identical over 8 bases. CDR1 is SGHRS, CDR2 YFSETQ, per germline. V dropped 7 bases and J dropped 0; count of bases not matched to a gene: 8. This CDR3 is built from 15 residues. Written as DNA, the CDR3 is TGCGCCAGCCAGGCAGGGGGCGCAGCTAACTATGGCTACACCTTC. Translating it yields CASQAGGAANYGYTF.

This chain uses TRBV5-4 with TRBJ2-2; D may be TRBD1 (5 bases). V lost 2 bases to trimming and J lost 4 bases, with 9 bases between them. From germline, CDR1 is SGHNT and CDR2 YYREEE (reference sequence). The CDR3 has 14 amino acids. Here the CDR3 reads CASSFQGRTGELFF. The CDR3 DNA is TGTGCCAGCAGCTTTCAGGGCCGCACCGGGGAGCTGTTTTTT.

In its sample, this clone was seen a few times. V usage is TRBV4-1 and J usage is TRBJ1-3; no clear D. Between the trimmed V and J ends, which lost 5 bases and 4 bases, there was a span of 21 bases. CDR3 length: 17 amino acids. Germline loops: CDR1 MGHRA, CDR2 YSYEKL. The CDR3 is CASSSRIDPRWGNTIYF. The CDR3 region has the DNA TGCGCCAGCAGCTCCCGCATCGACCCCCGGTGGGGAAACACCATATATTTT.

As DNA, the CDR3 is TGCGCCAGCAGCTTGCTTCCGGACATATCCGAGCAGTACTTC. Its protein is CASSLLPDISEQYF. The chain recombines TRBV5-1 with TRBJ2-7, with a tentative D call TRBD1 (5 bases). The germline CDR1 and CDR2 sequences are SGHRS and YFSETQ. V lost 1 base to trimming and J lost 6 bases, with 14 bases between them. The CDR3 length is 14 residues.

The J gene is TRBJ2-7, the V gene TRBV4-1, with 8 bases fitting TRBD2. Germline V gene sequence: CDR1 MGHRA, CDR2 YSYEKL. V trimming: 1 base; J trimming: 3 bases; junction bases outside the gene matches: 5. The CDR3 totals 15 residues. Here the CDR3 DNA reads TGCGCCAGCAGCCAAGGAACTAGCGGAGTCTACGAGCAGTACTTC. Amino acids: CASSQGTSGVYEQYF.

Comment on this clone: This specimen includes other DNA sequences encoding the same CDR3. The chain is built from TRBV3-1 (or the pseudogene TRBV3-2) and TRBJ2-5, with D tentatively TRBD2 (5 bases). The CDR3 sequence is 18 residues long. The V end lost 1 base, the J end lost 0 bases, and 18 bases lay between the germline ends. Germline CDR1 LGHDT, CDR2 YNNKEL (reference sequence). The CDR3 nucleotides are TGTGCCAGCAGCCAAGCAGGAGGATCGAACTTTTACCAAGAGACCCAGTACTTC. Translated, it gives CASSQAGGSNFYQETQYF.

This chain connects TRBV2 to TRBJ1-4; 8 bases fit TRBD1. The V gene's germline CDR1 is SNHLY and CDR2 FYNNEI. Trimming cost V 2 bases and J 1 base; bases outside gene matches: 3. The CDR3 runs to 16 residues. This CDR3 is CASSEQGAQTNEKLFF. Here the CDR3 DNA reads TGTGCCAGCAGTGAACAGGGGGCTCAAACTAATGAAAAACTGTTTTTT. Full variable domain (rest looked up from reference TRBV2 and TRBJ1-4): EPEVTQTPSHQVTQMGQEVILRCVPISNHLYFYWYRQILGQKVEFLVSFYNNEISEKSEIFDDQFSVERPDGSNFTLKIRSTKLEDSAMYFCASSEQGAQTNEKLFFGSGTQLSVL.

The chain couples TRBV28 to TRBJ2-2; D might be TRBD2 (5 bases). The germline V gene encodes CDR1 MDHEN and CDR2 SYDVKM. This CDR3 comprises 16 residues. V lost 2 bases to trimming and J lost 7 bases, with 17 bases between them. The CDR3 sequence is CASSLGVGVTVGELFF. As DNA, the CDR3 is TGTGCCAGCAGTTTAGGTGTGGGAGTCACGGTCGGGGAGCTGTTTTTT.